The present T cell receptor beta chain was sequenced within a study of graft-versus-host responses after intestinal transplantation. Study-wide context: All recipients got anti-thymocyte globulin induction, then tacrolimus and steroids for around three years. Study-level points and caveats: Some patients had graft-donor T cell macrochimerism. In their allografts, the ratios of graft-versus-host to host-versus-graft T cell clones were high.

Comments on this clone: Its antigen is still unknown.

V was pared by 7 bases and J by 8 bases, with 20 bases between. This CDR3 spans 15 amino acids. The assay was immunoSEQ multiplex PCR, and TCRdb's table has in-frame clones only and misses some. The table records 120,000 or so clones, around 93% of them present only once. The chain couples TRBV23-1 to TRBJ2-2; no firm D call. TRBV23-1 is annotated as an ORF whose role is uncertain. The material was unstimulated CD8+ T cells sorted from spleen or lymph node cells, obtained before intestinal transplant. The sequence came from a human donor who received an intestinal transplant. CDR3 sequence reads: CASILRSRGSGELFF. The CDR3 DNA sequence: TGCGCCAGCATTCTCCGCTCTCGTGGGTCAGGGGAGCTGTTTTTT.